This T cell receptor beta chain was found in a study of shared clonotypes between healthy human individuals. Broader study findings: Across subsets, estimated richness was generally greater for naive than for memory populations. Lower generation probabilities were found for non-shared clonotypes than for those shared by all four donors. The small donor group covered limited genetic and exposure diversity. Among four donors, roughly 5.5% of naive CD4 clonotypes were found in common.

This table comes from immunoSEQ multiplex PCR, and its TCRdb copy is limited to in-frame clones, with some not included. The table records some 1,100,000 clones, around 78% of them present only once. A note on this clone: The antigen remains undetermined.

The CDR3 length is 13 residues. In germline, CDR1 is SGHRS, CDR2 YFSETQ. V lost 4 bases to trimming and J lost 3 bases, with 10 bases between them. The sequenced sample consisted of memory CD4+ T cells from PBMCs. The subset here: CD45RA-negative fraction. The receptor's source is a man younger than 35 in good health. Some clones in this sample may be carry-over from other donors' samples. The genes are TRBV5-1 and TRBJ1-2; tentative D call: TRBD1 (5 bases). The CDR3 sequence is CASSQDRHYGYTF. The CDR3 region has the DNA TGCGCCAGCAGCCAAGACAGACACTATGGCTACACCTTC.